The 27 T cell receptor beta chains below were found in one sample sequenced in a study of T cell repertoires in cytomegalovirus infection. One entry per CDR3 protein, called by TCRdb with MiXCR from the reads. In the table there are 170,000 or so distinct CDR3 sequences, about a sixth of which are singletons. Sequenced material: CD8+ T cells from PBMCs. The receptors shown here come from a human donor in good health (CMV status not recorded). Some clones in this sample may be carry-over from other donors' samples.

The genes are TRBV6-2 or TRBV6-3 and TRBJ2-7, with 9 bases fitting TRBD1. The trim removed 6 bases at V and 3 bases at J, leaving 6 bases unmatched. Germline values: CDR1 MNHEY, CDR2 SVGEGT. This CDR3 comprises 14 residues. CDR3 in DNA: TGTGCCAGCAGCCGGACAGGGGCCTTCTACGAGCAGTACTTC. Protein: CASSRTGAFYEQYF.

The chain uses TRBV6-5 and TRBJ2-7; D possibly matches TRBD1 or TRBD2 (5 bases each). Germline V gene data show CDR1 as MNHEY and CDR2 as SVGAGI. Trimming stripped 3 bases from V and 6 bases from J, with 24 bases between. The CDR3 is 17 amino acids. The CDR3 region has the DNA TGTGCCAGCAGTTATTCCCCACTCGGGGCTACTGAAGTCGAGCAGTACTTC. Translating it yields CASSYSPLGATEVEQYF.

The chain carries TRBV7-3 and TRBJ1-1, with TRBD1 matching 7 bases. This CDR3 is built from 14 residues. CDR1 is SGHTA, CDR2 FQGTGA, per germline. Trimming removed 4 bases from V and 4 bases from J; junction bases left unmatched: 6. The CDR3 region has the DNA TGTGCCAGCAGCTCCACAGGGGTGATCACTGAAGCTTTCTTT. It specifies CASSSTGVITEAFF.

The chain is built from TRBV6-6 and TRBJ2-2; TRBD2 matches at 15 bases. Germline V gene data show CDR1 as MNHNY and CDR2 as SVGAGI (reference sequence). The trim removed 5 bases at V and 5 bases at J, leaving 18 bases unmatched. The CDR3 is 21 residues long. The CDR3 protein is CASSNLPGTSGGSLRTGELFF. CDR3 sequence (DNA): TGTGCCAGCAGTAACTTACCCGGGACTAGCGGGGGGAGCCTAAGGACCGGGGAGCTGTTTTTT.

A few counts support this clonotype. The chain couples TRBV2 to TRBJ2-1; weak D call: TRBD2 (6 bases). V dropped 3 bases and J dropped 4 bases, with 19 bases sitting between them. The CDR3 covers 17 residues. Germline CDR1 reads SNHLY; CDR2 reads FYNNEI. The CDR3 loop reads CASSDNLLGGDYNEQFF. The CDR3 DNA reads as TGTGCCAGCAGTGACAACTTGCTTGGCGGGGATTACAATGAGCAGTTCTTC.

This clonotype was picked up a small number of times. A junction boundary mismatches the germline segment, possibly from a read error. The chain is built from TRBV12-3 or TRBV12-4 and TRBJ2-5, with 9 bases matching TRBD1. This CDR3 contains 13 residues. CDR3 sequence: CASSWGQGETQNF. In nucleotides, the CDR3 is TGTGCCAGCAGTTGGGGACAGGGAGAGACCCAGAACTTC.

The CDR3 spells CASRPTSGQAYNEQFF. CDR3 nucleotides: TGTGCCAGCAGGCCGACGTCGGGACAGGCATACAATGAGCAGTTCTTC. The genes are TRBV11-2 and TRBJ2-1; TRBD1 aligns across 8 bases. The CDR3 covers 16 residues. CDR1 and CDR2 from the germline V gene are SGHAT and FQNNGV. The V segment lost 6 bases and the J segment 4 bases; nucleotides outside the gene matches: 11.

V usage is TRBV7-2 and J usage is TRBJ2-3, with 12 positions matching TRBD2. This CDR3 region has 20 residues. Germline CDR1 is SGHTA and CDR2 is FQGNSA. Trimming cost V 3 bases and J 1 base; bases outside gene matches: 14. The CDR3 DNA follows: TGTGCCAGCAGCTTCCGGCGACTAGCGGGGGATAAAGGTGGCACAGATACGCAGTATTTT. Amino acid sequence: CASSFRRLAGDKGGTDTQYF.

This clonotype appeared a few times. The genes are TRBV6-1 and TRBJ1-2, with unresolved D. The CDR3 spans 12 residues. Trimming removed 5 bases from V and 7 bases from J, with 11 bases in between. The germline CDR1 and CDR2 sequences are MNHNS and SASEGT. The DNA of the CDR3 is TGTGCCAGCAGTTATTTGGCCCTTGGCTACACCTTC. Protein sequence: CASSYLALGYTF.

J is TRBJ1-4 and V is TRBV11-2; 8 nucleotides align to TRBD1. CDR1 is SGHAT and CDR2 is FQNNGV in the germline V gene. With 1 base clipped from V and 7 bases from J, the junction kept 8 bases outside the gene matches. This CDR3 comprises 16 residues. The CDR3 protein is CASSLGTGGRVEKLFF. The CDR3 DNA follows: TGTGCCAGCAGCTTAGGCACAGGGGGACGCGTTGAAAAACTGTTTTTT. The full variable domain, completed using reference TRBV11-2 and TRBJ1-4, is EAGVAQSPRYKIIEKRQSVAFWCNPISGHATLYWYQQILGQGPKLLIQFQNNGVVDDSQLPKDRFSAERLKGVDSTLKIQPAKLEDSAVYLCASSLGTGGRVEKLFFGSGTQLSVL.

This clonotype was seen ten or more times. The chain carries TRBV7-9 and TRBJ2-7; no clear D. Germline values: CDR1 SEHNR, CDR2 FQNEAQ (reference sequence). The length of the CDR3 is 12 residues. V lost 5 bases and J 3 bases, leaving 8 bases between the germline ends. This CDR3 is CASSLSDYEQYF. The CDR3 nucleotides are TGTGCCAGCAGCCTAAGCGACTACGAGCAGTACTTC.

This chain connects TRBV7-9 to TRBJ2-7; 7 bases are shared with TRBD1. After removal of 5 bases from V and 9 bases from J, the junction contained 7 bases not matched to a gene. The CDR3 is made up of 12 amino acids. In germline, CDR1 is SEHNR, CDR2 FQNEAQ (reference sequence). The CDR3 nucleotides read TGTGCCAGCAGCGTTGACAGGGCCGGGCAGTACTTC. Protein sequence: CASSVDRAGQYF. Full variable domain (remainder filled in from reference TRBV7-9 and TRBJ2-7): DTGVSQNPRHKITKRGQNVTFRCDPISEHNRLYWYRQTLGQGPEFLTYFQNEAQLEKSRLLSDRFSAERPKGSFSTLEIQRTEQGDSAMYLCASSVDRAGQYFGPGTRLTVT.

The chain carries TRBV20-1 and TRBJ2-1, with D perhaps matching TRBD1 or TRBD2 (5 bases each). This CDR3 is 14 amino acids long. The germline CDR1 and CDR2 sequences are DFQATT and SNEGSKA (reference sequence). With 0 bases removed from V and 6 bases from J, the gap between germline ends came to 12 bases. This CDR3 reads CSARDGTDTNEQFF. The DNA for the CDR3 is TGCAGTGCTAGAGATGGGACGGATACCAATGAGCAGTTCTTC.

The chain joins TRBV7-9 to TRBJ2-7; tentative D call: TRBD2 (5 bases). V shed 0 bases and J shed 5 bases, with 14 bases lying between them. Germline loops: CDR1 SEHNR, CDR2 FQNEAQ (reference sequence). CDR3 length: 15 residues. The CDR3 nucleotides read TGTGCCAGCAGCTTAGCGCTTTCCGGGAACCACGAGCAGTACTTC. It yields the protein CASSLALSGNHEQYF.

This clonotype occurred many times. V and J are TRBV7-9 and TRBJ2-6; 11 bases match TRBD1. CDR1 is SEHNR and CDR2 is FQNEAQ in the germline V gene (reference sequence). The CDR3 covers 19 residues. Losses at the gene ends were 5 bases for V and 3 bases for J; bases not matched to a gene: 12. The CDR3 sequence: CASSPPAGQGARGANVLTF. As DNA, the CDR3 is TGTGCCAGCAGCCCTCCGGCCGGACAGGGGGCGCGTGGGGCCAACGTCCTGACTTTC.

This clonotype was seen only a few times. The chain uses TRBV12-3 or TRBV12-4 and TRBJ1-4, with 9 bases lining up with TRBD1. The ends lost 5 bases at V and 7 bases at J; junction bases unmatched: 8. This CDR3 comprises 15 residues. The CDR3 region has the DNA TGTGCCAGCAGTCCAAGGACAGGGGAGGCTGAAAAACTGTTTTTT. Residues: CASSPRTGEAEKLFF.

This clonotype has a handful of counts. The chain joins TRBV4-2 to TRBJ2-7, with 7 bases that match TRBD1. Germline V gene lookup returns CDR1 LGHNA and CDR2 YNFKEQ. CDR3 size: 14 residues. Trimming removed 3 bases from V and 4 bases from J; junction bases left unmatched: 6. In DNA form, the CDR3 reads TGTGCCAGCAGCCAGGGACAGACCTTTTACGAGCAGTACTTC. Translating it yields CASSQGQTFYEQYF.

This clonotype was detected a few times. This chain joins TRBV4-1 and TRBJ2-7; 9 bases match TRBD2. Trimming cost V 4 bases and J 2 bases; bases outside gene matches: 9. Looked up from germline, CDR1 is MGHRA and CDR2 is YSYEKL. The CDR3 runs to 16 residues. This chain's CDR3 is CASSLRGSGGPYEQYF. In DNA, the CDR3 is TGCGCCAGCAGCCTAAGGGGTAGCGGGGGCCCCTACGAGCAGTACTTC.

In nucleotides, the CDR3 is TGTGCCAGCAGTCCTACAGGTCTGCTACACAATGAGCAGTTCTTC. Its translation is CASSPTGLLHNEQFF. The chain has TRBV6-2 or TRBV6-3 and TRBJ2-1, with D possibly TRBD1 on 5 matching bases. Trimming removed 5 bases from V and 5 bases from J, with 16 bases in between. Germline-derived CDR1 and CDR2 are MNHEY and SVGEGT. CDR3 length: 15 amino acids.

CDR3 sequence reads: CASSYSAYDRSHEQYF. As DNA, the CDR3 is TGTGCCAGCAGTTACTCGGCGTACGACAGGAGCCACGAGCAGTACTTC. The rearrangement links TRBV6-5 to TRBJ2-7; the D gene is possibly TRBD1 (6 bases). The CDR3 is 16 amino acids. Germline CDR1 MNHEY, CDR2 SVGAGI. Between the trimmed V and J ends, which lost 0 bases and 5 bases, there was a span of 17 bases.

The J gene is TRBJ2-7, the V gene TRBV7-2; 10 bases align to TRBD2. The CDR3 is 14 residues long. Germline V gives CDR1 SGHTA, CDR2 FQGNSA. The V gene end was trimmed by 5 bases and the J gene end by 3 bases; junction bases not matched to a gene: 4. CDR3 amino acids: CASSQWTSGYEQYF. CDR3 sequence (DNA): TGTGCCAGCAGCCAGTGGACTAGCGGCTACGAGCAGTACTTC.

The rearrangement uses TRBV2 and TRBJ2-1; 7 positions match TRBD1. Losses at the gene ends were 10 bases for V and 4 bases for J; bases not matched to a gene: 1. The CDR3 length is 11 residues. Germline lookup yields CDR1 SNHLY and CDR2 FYNNEI. The CDR3 loop reads CANRGYNEQFF. CDR3 DNA sequence: TGTGCCAACAGGGGATACAATGAGCAGTTCTTC.

The table lists this clonotype with many counts. This chain links TRBV7-9 with TRBJ1-1; D gene unclear. The CDR3 spans 15 residues. CDR1 SEHNR and CDR2 FQNEAQ come from the germline V gene (reference sequence). V lost 5 bases to trimming and J lost 0 bases, with 13 bases between them. CDR3 bases: TGTGCCAGCAGCCCCCCCCGCGACATGAACACTGAAGCTTTCTTT. Translation gives CASSPPRDMNTEAFF.

The CDR3 protein is CASSPAGGSTQYF. The CDR3 region has the DNA TGTGCCAGCAGCCCCGCGGGGGGGTCGACGCAGTATTTT. This sequence joins TRBV7-3 and TRBJ2-3; 9 bases fit TRBD2. Trimming at V came to 5 bases and at J to 9 bases, leaving 6 bases not matched to a gene. The germline V gene encodes CDR1 SGHTA and CDR2 FQGTGA. This CDR3 has 13 amino acids. Complete variable domain (other parts from reference TRBV7-3 and TRBJ2-3): GAGVSQTPSNKVTEKGKYVELRCDPISGHTALYWYRQSLGQGPEFLIYFQGTGAADDSGLPNDRFFAVRPEGSVSTLKIQRTERGDSAVYLCASSPAGGSTQYFGPGTRLTVL.

This clonotype was detected only a few times. The gene calls are TRBV6-5 and TRBJ2-5; maybe TRBD1 (6 bases). There are 16 residues in the CDR3. Trimming removed 6 bases at V and 3 bases at J, with 20 bases between. The germline gives CDR1 MNHEY, CDR2 SVGAGI. The CDR3 region is CASSRTRTASKETQYF. CDR3 bases: TGTGCCAGCAGCCGGACCCGGACAGCGTCAAAAGAGACCCAGTACTTC.

This clonotype was picked up a small number of times. The rearrangement links TRBV20-1 to TRBJ2-7; 9 bases map to TRBD2. Germline CDR1 DFQATT, CDR2 SNEGSKA (reference sequence). The CDR3 sequence is 12 residues long. The junction had 4 bases not matched to a gene; V was cut back by 6 bases and J by 4 bases. The CDR3 coding sequence is TGCAGTGCCACTAGCGGGTTGTACGAGCAGTACTTC. It specifies CSATSGLYEQYF.

The V and J genes are TRBV2 and TRBJ2-2, with 11 bases matching TRBD2. Germline V gene lookup returns CDR1 SNHLY and CDR2 FYNNEI. The junction had 9 bases not matched to a gene; V was cut back by 6 bases and J by 6 bases. This CDR3 comprises 16 residues. DNA for the CDR3: TGTGCCAGCAGGGGGTTAGCGGGGGGGCCTTCCGGGGAGCTGTTTTTT. This sequence encodes CASRGLAGGPSGELFF.